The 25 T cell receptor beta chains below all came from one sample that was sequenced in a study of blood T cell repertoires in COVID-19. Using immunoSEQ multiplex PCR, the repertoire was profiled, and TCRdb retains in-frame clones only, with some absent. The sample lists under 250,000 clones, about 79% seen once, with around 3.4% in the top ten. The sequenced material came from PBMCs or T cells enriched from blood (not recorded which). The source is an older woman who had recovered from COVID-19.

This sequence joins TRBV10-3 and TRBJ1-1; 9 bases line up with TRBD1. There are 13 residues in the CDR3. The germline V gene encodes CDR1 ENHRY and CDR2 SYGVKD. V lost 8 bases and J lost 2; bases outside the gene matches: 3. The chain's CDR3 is CAIWTGDNTEAFF. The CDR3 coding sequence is TGTGCCATCTGGACAGGGGATAACACTGAAGCTTTCTTT.

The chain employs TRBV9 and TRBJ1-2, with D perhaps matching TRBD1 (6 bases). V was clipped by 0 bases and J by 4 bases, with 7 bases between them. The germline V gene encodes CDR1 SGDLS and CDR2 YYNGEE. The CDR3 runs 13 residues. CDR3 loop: CASSVVGGYGYTF. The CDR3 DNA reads TGTGCCAGCAGCGTAGTAGGGGGCTATGGCTACACCTTC.

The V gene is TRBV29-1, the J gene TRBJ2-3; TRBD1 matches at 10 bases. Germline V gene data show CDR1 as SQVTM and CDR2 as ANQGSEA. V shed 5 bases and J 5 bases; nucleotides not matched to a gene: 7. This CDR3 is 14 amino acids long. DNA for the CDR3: TGCAGCGTTAAACCGGGACAGGGGAAAGATACGCAGTATTTT. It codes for CSVKPGQGKDTQYF.

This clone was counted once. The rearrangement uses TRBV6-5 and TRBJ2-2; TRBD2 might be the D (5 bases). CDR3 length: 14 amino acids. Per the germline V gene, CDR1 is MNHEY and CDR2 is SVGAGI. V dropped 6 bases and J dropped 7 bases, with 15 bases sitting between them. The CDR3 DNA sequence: TGTGCCAGCAGAACCCGGACGGGGATCGGGGAGCTGTTTTTT. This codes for CASRTRTGIGELFF.

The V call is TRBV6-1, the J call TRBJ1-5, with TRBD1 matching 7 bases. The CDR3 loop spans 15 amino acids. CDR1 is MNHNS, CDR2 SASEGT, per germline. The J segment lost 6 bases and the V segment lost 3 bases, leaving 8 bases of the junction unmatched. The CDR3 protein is CASSELGGAGQPQHF. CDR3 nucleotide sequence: TGTGCCAGCAGTGAGCTAGGGGGCGCAGGTCAGCCCCAGCATTTT.

CDR3 sequence: CASSERGTSGNTIYF. CDR3 in DNA: TGTGCCAGCAGCGAAAGGGGTACTTCTGGAAACACCATATATTTT. The chain has TRBV3-1 (or the pseudogene TRBV3-2) and TRBJ1-3; a possible D gene is TRBD1 (5 bases). CDR1 and CDR2 (germline): LGHDT, YNNKEL (reference sequence). Trimming removed 5 bases from V and 1 base from J, with 12 bases in between. There are 15 residues in the CDR3.

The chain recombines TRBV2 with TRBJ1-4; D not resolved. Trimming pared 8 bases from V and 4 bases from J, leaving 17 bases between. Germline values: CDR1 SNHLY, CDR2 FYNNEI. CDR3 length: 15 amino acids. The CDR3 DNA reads TGTGCCAGCGAACAAAACTCGGGAAGTAATGAAAAACTGTTTTTT. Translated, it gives CASEQNSGSNEKLFF.

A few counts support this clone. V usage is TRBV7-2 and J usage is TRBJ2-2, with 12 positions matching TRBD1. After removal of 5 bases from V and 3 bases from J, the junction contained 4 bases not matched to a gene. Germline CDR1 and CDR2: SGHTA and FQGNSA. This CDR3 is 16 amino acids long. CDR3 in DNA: TGTGCCAGCAGCCCCCGGGACAGGGGGCACACCGGGGAGCTGTTTTTT. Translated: CASSPRDRGHTGELFF.

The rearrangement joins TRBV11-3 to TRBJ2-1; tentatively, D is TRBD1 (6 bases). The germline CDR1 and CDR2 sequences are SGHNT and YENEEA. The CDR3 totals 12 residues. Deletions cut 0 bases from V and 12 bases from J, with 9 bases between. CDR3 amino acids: CASSLEGQSQFF. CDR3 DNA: TGTGCCAGCAGCTTAGAAGGACAGTCGCAGTTCTTC.

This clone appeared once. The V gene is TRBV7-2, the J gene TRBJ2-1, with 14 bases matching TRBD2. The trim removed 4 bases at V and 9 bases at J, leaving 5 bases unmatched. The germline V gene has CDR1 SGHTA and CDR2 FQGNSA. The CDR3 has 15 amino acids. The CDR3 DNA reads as TGTGCCAGCAGCTCTCAGACTAGCGGGAGGGGTGAGCAGTTCTTC. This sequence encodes CASSSQTSGRGEQFF.

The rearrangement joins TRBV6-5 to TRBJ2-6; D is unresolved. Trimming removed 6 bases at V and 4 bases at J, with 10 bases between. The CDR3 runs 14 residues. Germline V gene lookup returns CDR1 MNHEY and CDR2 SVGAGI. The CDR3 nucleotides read TGTGCCAGCAGACTCCCGACAGGGGCCAACGTCCTGACTTTC. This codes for CASRLPTGANVLTF.

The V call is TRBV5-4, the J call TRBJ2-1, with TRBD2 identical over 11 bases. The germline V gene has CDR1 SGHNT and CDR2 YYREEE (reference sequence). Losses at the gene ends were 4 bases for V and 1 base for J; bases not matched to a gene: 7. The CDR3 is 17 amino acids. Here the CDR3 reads CASSPGTSGLSYNEQFF. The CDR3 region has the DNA TGTGCCAGCAGCCCAGGGACTAGCGGTTTATCCTACAATGAGCAGTTCTTC.

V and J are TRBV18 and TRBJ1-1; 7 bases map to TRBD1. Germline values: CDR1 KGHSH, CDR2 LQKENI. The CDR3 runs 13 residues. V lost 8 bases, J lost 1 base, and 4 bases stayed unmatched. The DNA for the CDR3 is TGTGCCAGCCAAACAGGGGAGAACACTGAAGCTTTCTTT. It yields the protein CASQTGENTEAFF. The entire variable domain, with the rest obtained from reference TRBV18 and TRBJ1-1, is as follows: NAGVMQNPRHLVRRRGQEARLRCSPMKGHSHVYWYRQLPEEGLKFMVYLQKENIIDESGMPKERFSAEFPKEGPSILRIQQVVRGDSAAYFCASQTGENTEAFFGQGTRLTVV.

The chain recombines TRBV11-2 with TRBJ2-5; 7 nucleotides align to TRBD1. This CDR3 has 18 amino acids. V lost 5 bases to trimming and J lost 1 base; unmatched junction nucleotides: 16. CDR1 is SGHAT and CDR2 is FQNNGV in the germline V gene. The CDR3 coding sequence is TGTGCCAGCAGCCTTAAACCAGCCGGGACAGTTTTCCAAGAGACCCAGTACTTC. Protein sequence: CASSLKPAGTVFQETQYF. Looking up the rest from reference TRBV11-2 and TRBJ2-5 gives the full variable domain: EAGVAQSPRYKIIEKRQSVAFWCNPISGHATLYWYQQILGQGPKLLIQFQNNGVVDDSQLPKDRFSAERLKGVDSTLKIQPAKLEDSAVYLCASSLKPAGTVFQETQYFGPGTRLLVL.

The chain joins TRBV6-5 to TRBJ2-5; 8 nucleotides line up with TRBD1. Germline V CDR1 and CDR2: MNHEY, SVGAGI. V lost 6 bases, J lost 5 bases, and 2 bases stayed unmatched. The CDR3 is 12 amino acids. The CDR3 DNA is TGTGCCAGCAGAGACAGGGGTGAGACCCAGTACTTC. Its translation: CASRDRGETQYF.

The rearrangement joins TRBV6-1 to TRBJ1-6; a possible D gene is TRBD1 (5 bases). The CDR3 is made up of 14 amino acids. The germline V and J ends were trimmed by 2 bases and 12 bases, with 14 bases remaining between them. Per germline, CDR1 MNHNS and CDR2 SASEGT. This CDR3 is CASSESGLQGPLHF. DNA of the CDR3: TGTGCCAGCAGTGAATCAGGGCTCCAGGGACCCCTCCACTTT.

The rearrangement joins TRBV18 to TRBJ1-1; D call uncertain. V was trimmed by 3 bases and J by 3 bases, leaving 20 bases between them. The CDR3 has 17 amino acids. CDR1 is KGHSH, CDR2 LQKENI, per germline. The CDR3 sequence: CASSPRSLRGSDTEAFF. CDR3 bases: TGTGCCAGCTCACCTAGGAGCCTTCGCGGGTCCGACACTGAAGCTTTCTTT.

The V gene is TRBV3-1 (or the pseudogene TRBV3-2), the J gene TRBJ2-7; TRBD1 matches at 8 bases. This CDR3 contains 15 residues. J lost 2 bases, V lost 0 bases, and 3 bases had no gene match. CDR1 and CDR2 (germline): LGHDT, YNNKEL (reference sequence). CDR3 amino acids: CASSQEDRVPYEQYF. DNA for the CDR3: TGTGCCAGCAGCCAAGAGGACAGGGTCCCCTACGAGCAGTACTTC.

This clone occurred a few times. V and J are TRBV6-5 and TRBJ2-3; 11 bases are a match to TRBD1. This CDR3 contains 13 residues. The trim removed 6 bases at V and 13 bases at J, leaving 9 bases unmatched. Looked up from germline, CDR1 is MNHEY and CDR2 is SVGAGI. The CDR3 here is CASRTGTGGLEYF. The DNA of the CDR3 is TGTGCCAGCAGGACCGGGACAGGGGGTTTAGAGTATTTT.

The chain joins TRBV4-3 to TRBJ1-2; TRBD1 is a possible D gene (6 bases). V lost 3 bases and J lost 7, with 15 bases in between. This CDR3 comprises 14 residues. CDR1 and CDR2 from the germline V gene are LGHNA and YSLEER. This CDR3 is CASSQRQASSGYTF. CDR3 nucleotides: TGCGCCAGCAGCCAGAGACAGGCTTCCTCTGGCTACACCTTC.

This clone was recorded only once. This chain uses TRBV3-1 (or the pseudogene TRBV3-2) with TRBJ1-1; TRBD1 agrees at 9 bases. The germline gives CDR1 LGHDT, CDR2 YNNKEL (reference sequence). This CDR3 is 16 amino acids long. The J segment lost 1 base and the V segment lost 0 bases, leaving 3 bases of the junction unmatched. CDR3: CASSQEPGQGNTEAFF. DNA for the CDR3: TGTGCCAGCAGCCAAGAGCCGGGACAGGGGAACACTGAAGCTTTCTTT.

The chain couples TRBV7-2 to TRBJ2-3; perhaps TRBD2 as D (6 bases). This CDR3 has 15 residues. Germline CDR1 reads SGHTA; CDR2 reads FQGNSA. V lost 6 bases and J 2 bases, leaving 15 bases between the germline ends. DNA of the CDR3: TGTGCCAGCAGACCTCCGGGACTTAACACAGATACGCAGTATTTT. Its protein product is CASRPPGLNTDTQYF.

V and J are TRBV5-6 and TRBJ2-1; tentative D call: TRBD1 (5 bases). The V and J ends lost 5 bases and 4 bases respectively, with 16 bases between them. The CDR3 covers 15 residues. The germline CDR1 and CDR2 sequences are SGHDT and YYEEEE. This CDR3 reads CASRWGPNTYNEQFF. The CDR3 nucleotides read TGTGCCAGCAGATGGGGCCCGAATACATACAATGAGCAGTTCTTC.

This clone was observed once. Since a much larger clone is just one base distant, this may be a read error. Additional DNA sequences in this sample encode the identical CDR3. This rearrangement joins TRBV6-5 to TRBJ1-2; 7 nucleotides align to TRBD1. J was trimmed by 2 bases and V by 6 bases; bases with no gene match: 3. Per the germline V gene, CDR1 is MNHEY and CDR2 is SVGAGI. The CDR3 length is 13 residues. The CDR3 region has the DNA TGTGCCAGCAGACCGACAGGGAACTATGGCTACACCTTC. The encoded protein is CASRPTGNYGYTF.

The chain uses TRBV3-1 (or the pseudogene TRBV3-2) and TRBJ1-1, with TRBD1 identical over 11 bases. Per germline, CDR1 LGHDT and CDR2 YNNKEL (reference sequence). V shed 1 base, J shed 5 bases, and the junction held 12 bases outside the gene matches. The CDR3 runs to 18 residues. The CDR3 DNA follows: TGTGCCAGCAGCCAAGTTGGTGATCCGGGACAGGGGGGGACTGAAGCTTTCTTT. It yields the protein CASSQVGDPGQGGTEAFF.